This T cell receptor beta chain emerged from a study of neoadjuvant anti-PD-1 for oral cavity cancer. Overall study context: Before surgery, most patients got three to four biweekly 3 mg/kg nivolumab doses. Study results and caveats: Post-nivolumab, blood T cell clonality was significantly elevated in non-responders.

This sample's time point: after neoadjuvant nivolumab, at surgical resection. Stage II-IVA oral cavity squamous cell carcinoma was new and untreated by systemic or radiation therapy. As for this clone: Its specificity is unknown.

Trimming shortened V by 1 base and J by 4 bases, and 13 bases separated the two germline ends. Germline V gene lookup returns CDR1 GTSNPN and CDR2 SVGIG (reference sequence). The CDR3 contains 14 residues. Some clones are missing from TCRdb's copy, which holds only in-frame ones; the method was immunoSEQ multiplex PCR. This sample carries tens of thousands of clones, about 85% of them seen once, and the ten largest clones take approximately 3.6%. Sample: PBMCs, taken after nivolumab (anti-PD-1) treatment. The gene calls are TRBV30 and TRBJ1-2; D possibly corresponds to TRBD1 (6 bases). This receptor was obtained from a person aged 35-79 years with oral cavity squamous cell carcinoma. The CDR3 DNA reads as TGTGCCTGGAGTGCCACAGGGCCTATCTATGGCTACACCTTC. Translated: CAWSATGPIYGYTF.